This T cell receptor delta chain was obtained from a study of γδ T cells in repeated Plasmodium falciparum infection. For the study at large: Age- and gender-matched Australian children served as comparison for malaria-exposed Malian children. Study-wide results and caveats: Over time and infection, Vgamma9/Vdelta2+ repertoires remained highly stable and polyclonal. Repeated controlled infections reportedly drove waves of new clonotype selection in Vdelta2-negative, mostly Vdelta1+, gammadelta repertoires.

On this clone: Its antigen is unidentified. TCRdb's listed protein matches a much larger clone and diverges from this DNA's translation at residue 7, likely through a read error; the protein shown comes from the DNA.

Flow sorting of PBMC yielded separate Vgamma9/Vdelta2+ and Vdelta2-negative gammadelta T cell populations for bulk repertoire analysis. TCRdb re-called the multiplex PCR reads via CATT. The sample shows roughly 86,000 delta-chain clones, more than 1.4% of them seen only once. CDR1 is TVYSNPD and CDR2 is GDNSRS in the germline V gene (reference sequence). There are 15 residues in the CDR3. Between the trimmed V and J ends, which lost 3 bases and 0 bases, there was a span of 17 bases. Sequencing used gamma-delta T cells from blood. The chain joins TRDV3 to TRDJ1; D is uncertain. This clonotype was obtained from a pool of human donors (malaria-infected and uninfected, not separated). The CDR3 sequence is CALSWPCVNTDKLIF. Written as DNA, the CDR3 is TGTGCCTTGTCGTGGCCTTGTGTTAACACCGATAAACTCATCTTT.